This TCR beta chain was sequenced for a study of CXCR3-negative and CXCR3-positive naive CD8 T cells. Whole-study findings and limits: CXCR3 expression dropped partially after cryopreservation, and most assays relied on fresh PBMCs. Naive CXCR3-positive and CXCR3-negative cells shared TRBV-TRBJ usage; memory cells diverged.

CDR1 and CDR2 (germline): MNHNS, SASEGT. The CDR3 has 14 amino acids. About this clonotype itself: Its antigen is as yet unknown.

The authors prepared UMI-labeled TRB cDNA libraries by 5' RACE. TCRdb reprocessed the 5' RACE reads, keeping one entry per CDR3 protein, no DNA. This specimen shows 40,000 to 45,000 distinct CDR3 sequences; the ten leading clones hold approximately 7.7%. The sequencing sample was made of memory CD8+ T cells from blood. The V call is TRBV6-1, the J call TRBJ1-1; TCRdb returns TRBD1, unconfirmable since there is no DNA. This TCR was sampled from a human donor in good health. Some clones in this sample may be carry-over from other donors' samples. The CDR3 here is CASSELFGGVEAFF.